What follows are 8 T cell receptor beta chains derived from one specimen sequenced in a study of pediatric ulcerative colitis. Clones were sequenced by immunoSEQ multiplex PCR, and TCRdb holds only the in-frame ones, with some missing. The data contain 16,000 or so clones, roughly 80% of them seen just once; the ten biggest clones take up around 7%. During colonoscopy, one to two rectal pinch biopsies were collected. Input material: gut tissue. The source is a boy younger than 18 with moderate ulcerative colitis.

This clone was observed a single time. V is TRBV7-2 and J is TRBJ2-1; the match to TRBD2 covers 9 bases. Per germline, CDR1 SGHTA and CDR2 FQGNSA. The length of the CDR3 is 18 residues. V lost 1 base and J lost 6; bases outside the gene matches: 13. The CDR3 loop is CASSLVPFKSGGSNEQFF. The CDR3 DNA follows: TGTGCCAGCAGCTTAGTTCCCTTCAAAAGCGGGGGGAGCAATGAGCAGTTCTTC. Combining the CDR3 with reference TRBV7-2 and TRBJ2-1 gives the whole variable domain GAGVSQSPSNKVTEKGKDVELRCDPISGHTALYWYRQSLGQGLEFLIYFQGNSAPDKSGLPSDRFSAERTGGSVSTLTIQRTQQEDSAVYLCASSLVPFKSGGSNEQFFGPGTRLTVL.

The chain combines TRBV19 with TRBJ2-3; a weak D match, TRBD1 (6 bases). Trimming cost V 0 bases and J 4 bases, with 20 bases left between them. Germline lookup yields CDR1 LNHDA and CDR2 SQIVND (reference sequence). CDR3 size: 18 residues. The CDR3 spells CASSIELSGTRSADTQYF. CDR3 nucleotides: TGTGCCAGTAGTATAGAGCTCTCCGGGACAAGGAGTGCAGATACGCAGTATTTT.

This chain connects TRBV18 to TRBJ1-2; 7 bases fit TRBD1. After removal of 6 bases from V and 7 bases from J, the junction contained 14 bases not matched to a gene. The CDR3 contains 15 residues. The germline CDR1 and CDR2 sequences are KGHSH and LQKENI. The DNA of the CDR3 is TGTGCCAGCTCTCAAGACACAGGGGCGGGGAGTGGCTACACCTTC. It encodes CASSQDTGAGSGYTF.

The chain couples TRBV30 to TRBJ2-2; 8 nucleotides align to TRBD1. CDR1 and CDR2 (germline): GTSNPN, SVGIG (reference sequence). V shed 3 bases, J shed 6 bases, and the junction held 0 bases outside the gene matches. The CDR3 has 12 amino acids. This CDR3 reads CAWRDRAGELFF. CDR3 in DNA: TGTGCCTGGAGGGACAGGGCCGGGGAGCTGTTTTTT. The full variable domain, with the rest looked up from reference TRBV30 and TRBJ2-2, is SQTIHQWPATLVQPVGSPLSLECTVEGTSNPNLYWYRQAAGRGLQLLFYSVGIGQISSEVPQNLSASRPQDRQFILSSKKLLLSDSGFYLCAWRDRAGELFFGEGSRLTVL.

The chain has TRBV9 and TRBJ2-4; either TRBD1 or TRBD2 may supply D (6 bases each). The CDR3 consists of 15 residues. The germline gives CDR1 SGDLS, CDR2 YYNGEE. V was cut by 4 bases and J by 9 bases, with 20 bases left in between. As DNA, the CDR3 is TGTGCCAGCAGCCCTCCGCCCTCGGGGGCGGGCATTCAGTACTTC. Translation gives CASSPPPSGAGIQYF. Filled out from reference TRBV9 and TRBJ2-4, the complete variable domain reads DSGVTQTPKHLITATGQRVTLRCSPRSGDLSVYWYQQSLDQGLQFLIQYYNGEERAKGNILERFSAQQFPDLHSELNLSSLELGDSALYFCASSPPPSGAGIQYFGAGTRLSVL.

The chain links TRBV7-2 to TRBJ2-2; D is undetermined. Trimming left V 0 bases short and J 4 bases short, with 12 bases between. Looked up from germline, CDR1 is SGHTA and CDR2 is FQGNSA. The CDR3 has 16 amino acids. The CDR3 loop is CASSLAGGVGTGELFF. The CDR3, as DNA: TGTGCCAGCAGCTTAGCAGGTGGGGTAGGCACCGGGGAGCTGTTTTTT.

This sequence joins TRBV19 and TRBJ2-4; D is uncertain. The CDR3 totals 16 residues. CDR1 and CDR2 (germline): LNHDA, SQIVND (reference sequence). The ends were cut back, 4 bases at V and 0 bases at J, with 13 bases in the middle. CDR3 nucleotides: TGTGCCAGTAGTAGGTCAGATACGGTAGCCAAAAACATTCAGTACTTC. Amino acids: CASSRSDTVAKNIQYF.

The V call is TRBV7-2, the J call TRBJ1-1; no reliable D call. Germline V gene lookup returns CDR1 SGHTA and CDR2 FQGNSA. The CDR3 extends over 13 amino acids. V lost 6 bases, J lost 7 bases, and 15 bases lay in between. CDR3 sequence (DNA): TGTGCCAGCAGGTCGGGCCCAGCGGATGAAGCTTTCTTT. It encodes CASRSGPADEAFF. The complete variable domain, with remaining parts taken from reference TRBV7-2 and TRBJ1-1, reads GAGVSQSPSNKVTEKGKDVELRCDPISGHTALYWYRQSLGQGLEFLIYFQGNSAPDKSGLPSDRFSAERTGGSVSTLTIQRTQQEDSAVYLCASRSGPADEAFFGQGTRLTVV.